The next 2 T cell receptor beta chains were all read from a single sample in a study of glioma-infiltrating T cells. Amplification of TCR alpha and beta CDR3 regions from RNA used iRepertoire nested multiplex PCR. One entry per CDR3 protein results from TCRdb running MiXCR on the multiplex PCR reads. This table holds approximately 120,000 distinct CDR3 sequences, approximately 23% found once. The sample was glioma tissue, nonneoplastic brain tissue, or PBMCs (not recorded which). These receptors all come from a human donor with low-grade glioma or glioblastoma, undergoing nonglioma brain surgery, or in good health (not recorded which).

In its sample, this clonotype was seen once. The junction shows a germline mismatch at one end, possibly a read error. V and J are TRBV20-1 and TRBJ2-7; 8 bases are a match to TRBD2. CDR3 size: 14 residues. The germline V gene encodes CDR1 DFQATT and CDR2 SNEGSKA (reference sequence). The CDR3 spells CSADYSGTSYERYF. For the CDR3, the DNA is TGCAGTGCTGATTATAGCGGGACCTCCTACGAGCGGTACTTC.

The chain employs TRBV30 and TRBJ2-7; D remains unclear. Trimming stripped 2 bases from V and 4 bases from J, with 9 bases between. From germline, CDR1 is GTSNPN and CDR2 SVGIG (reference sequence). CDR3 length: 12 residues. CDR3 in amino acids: CAWSKTPYEQYF. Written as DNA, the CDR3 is TGTGCCTGGAGTAAAACCCCTTACGAGCAGTACTTC.